These T cell receptor beta chains were read from a single sample in a study of cytomegalovirus exposure and HLA in healthy donors. The assay was immunoSEQ multiplex PCR, and TCRdb's table has in-frame clones only and misses some. The data contain 90,000 to 150,000 clones, 65% to 85% of them singletons. Sequencing used PBMCs. The receptors stem from a woman between 40 and 55 years old in good health and CMV-seropositive. The CDR3 runs from the conserved cysteine through the conserved F or W.

>TRBV6-5|TRBJ2-1
CASSYSRRDEQFF
>TRBV5-1|TRBJ2-2
CASSPHSGGTNTGELFF
>TRBV7-3|TRBJ2-3
CASSPTGDADTQYF
>TRBV10-3|TRBJ1-1
CATRTGGTEAFF
>TRBV7-2|TRBJ2-5
CASSLRAGGQETQYF
>TRBV9|TRBJ1-6
CASSPGQATNSPLHF
>TRBV7-2|TRBJ2-1
CASSTKTGGDSYNEQFF
>TRBV28|TRBJ2-7
CASSLRTGGFYEQYF
>TRBV28|TRBJ1-2
CASNGGVGYTF
>TRBV5-1|TRBJ1-2
CASSSGRTGGLDYGYTF
>TRBV5-5|TRBJ1-2
CASSRQGVAGYTF
>TRBV6-5|TRBJ2-7
CASSYSEKHSYEQYF
>TRBV9|TRBJ2-1
CASGLFPTNEQFF
>TRBV9|TRBJ2-7
CASSVYAGQGFNEQYF
>TRBV5-6|TRBJ2-7
CASSSGGIEQYF
>TRBV7-9|TRBJ1-1
CASSLSGENTEAFF
>TRBV2|TRBJ1-1
CASSDSRRSTEAFF
>TRBV13|TRBJ1-6
CASSYKLSSYNSPLHF
>TRBV25-1|TRBJ1-1
CASSVLQGNAEAFF
>TRBV19|TRBJ1-1
CASRTWTDDEAFF
>TRBV7-8|TRBJ2-2
CASSLGLANTGELFF
>TRBV29-1|TRBJ1-5
CSVSNRGRQPQHF
>TRBV19|TRBJ1-3
CASGRGGPGNTIYF
>TRBV13|TRBJ2-7
CASSLGSLEQYF
>TRBV19|TRBJ2-7
CASSPDRGDGLVQYF
>TRBV5-6|TRBJ2-1
CASSLNPRGLSNEQFF
>TRBV28|TRBJ1-4
CASRSQEGGEKLFF
>TRBV7-3|TRBJ2-1
CASSLFPTGDGISPPGHDEQFF
>TRBV14|TRBJ2-1
CASSQLQGRNEQFF
>TRBV27|TRBJ2-5
CASRPGTAETQYF
>TRBV5-1|TRBJ2-2
CASSLAVWTGELFF
>TRBV7-2|TRBJ2-7
CASSFGAGAHEQYF
>TRBV7-8|TRBJ2-3
CASSPGTSGNTDTQYF
>TRBV9|TRBJ2-7
CASSEGVGLAGVYEQYF
>TRBV7-9|TRBJ2-7
CASSLGSGGPPLQYF
>TRBV7-2|TRBJ2-7
CASSLGQGALYEQYF
>TRBV5-1|TRBJ2-1
CASSSAGGYNEQFF
>TRBV7-6|TRBJ2-2
CASSLRTSGGEVTGELFF
>TRBV4-1|TRBJ1-1
CASSQDRGRNTEAFF